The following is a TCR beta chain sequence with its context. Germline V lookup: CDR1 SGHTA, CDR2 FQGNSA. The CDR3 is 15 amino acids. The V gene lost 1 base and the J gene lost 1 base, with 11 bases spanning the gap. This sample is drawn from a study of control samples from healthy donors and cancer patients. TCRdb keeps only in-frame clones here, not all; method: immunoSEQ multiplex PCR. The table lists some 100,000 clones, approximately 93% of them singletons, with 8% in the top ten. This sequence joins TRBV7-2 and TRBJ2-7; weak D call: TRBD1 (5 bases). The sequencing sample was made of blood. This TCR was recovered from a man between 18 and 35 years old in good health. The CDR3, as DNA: TGTGCCAGCAGCTTAGTCGGGCAGGGATCCTACGAGCAGTACTTC. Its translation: CASSLVGQGSYEQYF. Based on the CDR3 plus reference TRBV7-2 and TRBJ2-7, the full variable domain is GAGVSQSPSNKVTEKGKDVELRCDPISGHTALYWYRQSLGQGLEFLIYFQGNSAPDKSGLPSDRFSAERTGGSVSTLTIQRTQQEDSAVYLCASSLVGQGSYEQYFGPGTRLTVT.